This T cell receptor beta chain derives from a study of T cell responses to AZD1222 COVID-19 vaccine. General study results and limits: It should be noted that donors were predominantly white British and more often female, and clonal diversity was possibly underestimated. The CD4 TCRs associated with vaccination extended across spike and predominated at 160-218 and 743-854. Sampling captured repertoires only after the peak T cell response.

CDR3 length: 14 amino acids. Trimming cost V 4 bases and J 9 bases; bases outside gene matches: 5. Per germline, CDR1 SGHNT and CDR2 YENEEA. Clones were sequenced by immunoSEQ multiplex PCR, and TCRdb holds only the in-frame ones, with some missing. The table has around 150,000 clones, about 95% seen once. Worth noting for this clone: Its antigen remains unidentified.

The chain employs TRBV11-3 and TRBJ2-1; 11 nucleotides line up with TRBD1. This material consisted of peripheral blood, taken on day 0 of AZD1222 vaccination. This TCR was recovered from an adult in good health. Here the CDR3 DNA reads TGTGCCAGCAGCTGGGACAGGGGGATAGGTGAGCAGTTCTTC. Protein sequence: CASSWDRGIGEQFF.